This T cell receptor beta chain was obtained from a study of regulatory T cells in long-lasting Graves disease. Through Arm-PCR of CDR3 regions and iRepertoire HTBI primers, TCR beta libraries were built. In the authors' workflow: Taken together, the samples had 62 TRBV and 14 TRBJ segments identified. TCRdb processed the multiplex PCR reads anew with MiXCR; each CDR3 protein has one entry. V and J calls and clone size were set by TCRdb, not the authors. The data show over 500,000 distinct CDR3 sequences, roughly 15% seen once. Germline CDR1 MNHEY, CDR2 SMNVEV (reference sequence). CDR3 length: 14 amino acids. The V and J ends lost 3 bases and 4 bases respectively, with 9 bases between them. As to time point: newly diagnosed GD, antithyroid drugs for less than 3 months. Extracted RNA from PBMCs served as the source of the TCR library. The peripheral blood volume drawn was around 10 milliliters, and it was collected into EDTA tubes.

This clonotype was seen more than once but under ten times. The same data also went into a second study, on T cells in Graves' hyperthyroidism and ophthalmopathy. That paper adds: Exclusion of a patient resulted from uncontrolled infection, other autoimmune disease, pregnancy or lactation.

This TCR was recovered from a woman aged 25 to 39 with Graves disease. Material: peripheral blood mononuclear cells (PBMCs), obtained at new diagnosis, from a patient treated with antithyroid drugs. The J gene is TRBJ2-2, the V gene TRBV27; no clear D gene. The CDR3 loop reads CASSLGQTTGELFF. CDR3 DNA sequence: TGTGCCAGCAGTTTGGGCCAAACCACCGGGGAGCTGTTTTTT.